The 31 T cell receptor beta chains below all came from one sample that was sequenced in a study of technical replicates of blood from a handful of donors. The data were produced by immunoSEQ multiplex PCR, yet TCRdb's version contains in-frame clones alone and is incomplete. The table has about 66,000 clones, roughly 88% seen once; the top ten hold around 4.6%. The sequencing sample was made of PBMCs. Every receptor here comes from a human donor in good health. Some clones in this sample may be carry-over from other donors' samples.

A single count supports this clone. J is TRBJ1-2 and V is TRBV7-8; TRBD1 aligns across 9 bases. V was pared by 3 bases and J by 7 bases, with 12 bases of the junction left unmatched. The CDR3 has 16 residues. Germline V gives CDR1 SGHVS, CDR2 FQNEAQ. The CDR3 region has the DNA TGTGCCAGCAGCTTCTCCAGCCTCACAGGGGGCGGTGGCTACACCTTC. Amino acids: CASSFSSLTGGGGYTF.

This chain joins TRBV10-3 and TRBJ2-7, with 7 bases fitting TRBD2. This CDR3 is 14 amino acids long. Germline trimming cut 8 bases from V and 2 bases from J; bases unmatched to any gene: 9. CDR1 is ENHRY, CDR2 SYGVKD, per germline. The DNA for the CDR3 is TGTGCCATCGCCCGGGGGGAGGCGACCTACGAGCAGTACTTC. Protein sequence: CAIARGEATYEQYF.

This chain connects TRBV7-8 to TRBJ2-1, with 10 nucleotides matching TRBD2. Per germline, CDR1 SGHVS and CDR2 FQNEAQ. This CDR3 contains 17 residues. The trim removed 3 bases at V and 0 bases at J, leaving 5 bases unmatched. In DNA form, the CDR3 reads TGTGCCAGCAGCTTCGCCCTAGCGGGAGACTCCTACAATGAGCAGTTCTTC. This sequence encodes CASSFALAGDSYNEQFF.

The CDR3 sequence: CAWNPLAGTDTQYF. The CDR3, as DNA: TGTGCCTGGAATCCACTAGCGGGCACAGATACGCAGTATTTT. The chain combines TRBV30 with TRBJ2-3, with TRBD2 matching over 8 bases. V lost 4 bases and J lost 1; bases outside the gene matches: 4. The CDR3 length is 14 residues. CDR1 and CDR2 (germline): GTSNPN, SVGIG (reference sequence).

The rearrangement joins TRBV7-6 to TRBJ2-3, with 8 nucleotides matching TRBD1. V was clipped by 3 bases and J by 1 base; unmatched bases: 6. Germline-derived CDR1 and CDR2 are SGHVS and FNYEAQ. CDR3 length: 16 amino acids. The CDR3 region is CASSLGQAGGTDTQYF. The CDR3 coding sequence is TGTGCCAGCAGCTTGGGACAGGCTGGCGGCACAGATACGCAGTATTTT.

This sequence joins TRBV10-3 and TRBJ2-2; TRBD2 matches at 8 bases. Per germline, CDR1 ENHRY and CDR2 SYGVKD. The J segment lost 8 bases and the V segment lost 3 bases, leaving 5 bases of the junction unmatched. The CDR3 length is 14 residues. The CDR3 DNA reads TGTGCCATCAGTGAAGGCGGGGGGAAGGGGGAGCTGTTTTTT. Residues: CAISEGGGKGELFF.

The rearrangement uses TRBV11-1 and TRBJ2-7, with a possible D match to TRBD2 (5 bases). Trimming shortened V by 5 bases and J by 3 bases, and 17 bases separated the two germline ends. Germline V gene lookup returns CDR1 SGHAT and CDR2 FQDESV (reference sequence). The CDR3 has 15 residues. This chain's CDR3 is CASSLTLEGDYEQYF. The CDR3 nucleotides are TGTGCCAGCAGCCTAACCCTTGAGGGAGACTACGAGCAGTACTTC.

The chain couples TRBV9 to TRBJ2-7; TRBD1 matches at 8 bases. The CDR3 sequence is 14 residues long. Germline-derived CDR1 and CDR2 are SGDLS and YYNGEE. Germline trimming cut 3 bases from V and 4 bases from J; bases unmatched to any gene: 6. The CDR3 sequence: CASSDRDRPYEQYF. DNA for the CDR3: TGTGCCAGCAGCGACCGGGACAGGCCATACGAGCAGTACTTC.

The count of this clone is one. This rearrangement joins TRBV18 to TRBJ2-2; D unclear. This CDR3 spans 14 amino acids. Trimming removed 3 bases from V and 4 bases from J, with 9 bases in between. Germline loops: CDR1 KGHSH, CDR2 LQKENI. CDR3 nucleotides: TGTGCCAGCTCACCGGCGGAGAGCACCGGGGAGCTGTTTTTT. It codes for CASSPAESTGELFF.

The rearrangement joins TRBV4-3 to TRBJ2-1; a possible D gene is TRBD1 (5 bases). This CDR3 spans 14 amino acids. The germline gives CDR1 LGHNA, CDR2 YSLEER. Trimming shortened V by 4 bases and J by 7 bases, and 14 bases separated the two germline ends. CDR3: CASSRASGHNEQFF. CDR3 DNA: TGCGCCAGCAGCCGTGCCTCAGGGCATAATGAGCAGTTCTTC.

This clone showed up just a few times. V gene TRBV7-3 combines with J gene TRBJ1-2; D gene ambiguous. CDR1 and CDR2 from the germline V gene are SGHTA and FQGTGA. Between the trimmed V and J ends, which lost 2 bases and 5 bases, there was a span of 15 bases. CDR3 length: 15 amino acids. CDR3 sequence reads: CASSLGEGMKYGYTF. In DNA, the CDR3 is TGTGCCAGCAGCTTAGGTGAGGGTATGAAGTATGGCTACACCTTC.

The chain carries TRBV10-3 and TRBJ2-6, with 9 positions matching TRBD1. The CDR3 spans 19 residues. V lost 2 bases, J lost 2 bases, and 10 bases stayed unmatched. CDR1 is ENHRY and CDR2 is SYGVKD in the germline V gene. CDR3 region: CAISEPPRQGVAGANVLTF. DNA of the CDR3: TGTGCCATCAGTGAGCCCCCCCGACAGGGGGTTGCTGGGGCCAACGTCCTGACTTTC.

The V call is TRBV19, the J call TRBJ2-2; the D is unclear. The CDR3 runs to 14 residues. CDR1 is LNHDA and CDR2 is SQIVND in the germline V gene (reference sequence). V dropped 3 bases and J dropped 0 bases, with 5 bases sitting between them. The CDR3 DNA reads as TGTGCCAGTAGTATGCGGTCGAACACCGGGGAGCTGTTTTTT. This gives the protein CASSMRSNTGELFF.

This rearrangement joins TRBV4-1 to TRBJ2-1; 7 nucleotides agree with TRBD2. V dropped 5 bases and J dropped 4; count of bases not matched to a gene: 5. The CDR3 has 14 residues. Looked up from germline, CDR1 is MGHRA and CDR2 is YSYEKL. In DNA, the CDR3 is TGCGCCAGCAGCACCCTAGCGGTATACAATGAGCAGTTCTTC. Residues: CASSTLAVYNEQFF.

The rearrangement links TRBV5-6 to TRBJ2-2; 8 bases agree with TRBD2. Trimming took 2 bases from V and 4 from J; bases not matched to a gene: 1. The CDR3 loop spans 14 amino acids. From germline, CDR1 is SGHDT and CDR2 YYEEEE. CDR3 bases: TGTGCCAGCAGCTTACTAGCGGCCACCGGGGAGCTGTTTTTT. Translation: CASSLLAATGELFF.

This clone was observed a handful of times. The J gene is TRBJ1-2, the V gene TRBV30; D possibly corresponds to TRBD1 (5 bases). The CDR3 is 11 amino acids. CDR1 and CDR2 (germline): GTSNPN, SVGIG (reference sequence). V was pared by 8 bases and J by 3 bases, with 10 bases between. CDR3 region: CAGGWDYGYTF. Here the CDR3 DNA reads TGTGCCGGGGGGTGGGACTATGGCTACACCTTC.

This chain uses TRBV9 with TRBJ2-3, with D perhaps matching TRBD2 (6 bases). The CDR3 covers 15 residues. Germline CDR1 reads SGDLS; CDR2 reads YYNGEE. Trimming removed 2 bases at V and 6 bases at J, with 16 bases between. The CDR3 loop reads CASSVGGLPGDTQYF. CDR3 bases: TGTGCCAGCAGCGTTGGCGGACTACCCGGGGATACGCAGTATTTT.

J is TRBJ2-7 and V is TRBV4-3, with 10 nucleotides matching TRBD2. CDR1 LGHNA and CDR2 YSLEER come from the germline V gene. The V gene end was trimmed by 3 bases and the J gene end by 7 bases; junction bases not matched to a gene: 9. This CDR3 is built from 15 residues. Written as DNA, the CDR3 is TGCGCCAGCAGCCAGGGATTAGCGGGAGGATTTGAGCAGTACTTC. It codes for CASSQGLAGGFEQYF.

The chain has TRBV29-1 and TRBJ1-3; 8 bases align to TRBD1. The CDR3 extends over 13 amino acids. From germline, CDR1 is SQVTM and CDR2 ANQGSEA. The V gene end was trimmed by 6 bases and the J gene end by 2 bases; junction bases not matched to a gene: 3. The chain's CDR3 is CSVGQVAGNTIYF. The CDR3 DNA reads as TGCAGCGTGGGACAGGTCGCTGGAAACACCATATATTTT.

This clone was seen only once. The J gene is TRBJ1-6, the V gene TRBV19, with a tentative D call TRBD1 (6 bases). This CDR3 contains 14 residues. Germline CDR1 is LNHDA and CDR2 is SQIVND (reference sequence). Trimming left V 6 bases short and J 9 bases short, with 15 bases between. This chain's CDR3 is CASRRQANRSPLHF. In DNA, the CDR3 is TGTGCCAGTAGGAGACAGGCCAACCGTTCACCCCTCCACTTT.

This chain uses TRBV9 with TRBJ2-7; the match to TRBD1 covers 7 bases. Germline CDR1 reads SGDLS; CDR2 reads YYNGEE. With 5 bases clipped from V and 3 bases from J, the junction kept 8 bases outside the gene matches. The CDR3 runs to 14 residues. For the CDR3, the DNA is TGTGCCAGCAGTCCAGGGACAGTCCGCTACGAGCAGTACTTC. Translated: CASSPGTVRYEQYF.

The chain carries TRBV5-1 and TRBJ2-5; TRBD1 might be the D (5 bases). V lost 5 bases to trimming and J lost 3 bases, with 14 bases between them. Germline-derived CDR1 and CDR2 are SGHRS and YFSETQ. The CDR3 runs to 14 residues. The CDR3 sequence is CASRLGGAEETQYF. The CDR3 nucleotides are TGCGCCAGCAGACTGGGTGGGGCCGAAGAGACCCAGTACTTC.

The rearrangement links TRBV9 to TRBJ2-1, with D maybe TRBD2 (6 bases). V was trimmed by 4 bases and J by 0 bases, leaving 14 bases between them. Germline V gives CDR1 SGDLS, CDR2 YYNGEE. The CDR3 runs 16 residues. The CDR3 loop is CASSPRDLSSYNEQFF. CDR3 nucleotide sequence: TGTGCCAGCAGCCCGCGGGACCTCAGCTCCTACAATGAGCAGTTCTTC. Supplemented by reference TRBV9 and TRBJ2-1, the full variable domain reads DSGVTQTPKHLITATGQRVTLRCSPRSGDLSVYWYQQSLDQGLQFLIQYYNGEERAKGNILERFSAQQFPDLHSELNLSSLELGDSALYFCASSPRDLSSYNEQFFGPGTRLTVL.

The CDR3 loop reads CSVGLAKSTDTQYF. The CDR3 DNA sequence: TGCAGCGTTGGACTAGCAAAGAGCACAGATACGCAGTATTTT. This rearrangement joins TRBV29-1 to TRBJ2-3; the match to TRBD2 covers 7 bases. After removal of 4 bases from V and 0 bases from J, the junction contained 4 bases not matched to a gene. The germline gives CDR1 SQVTM, CDR2 ANQGSEA. The CDR3 consists of 14 residues.

The chain joins TRBV19 to TRBJ2-1; 9 nucleotides match TRBD1. Trimming at V came to 6 bases and at J to 7 bases, leaving 7 bases not matched to a gene. Germline assignment: CDR1 LNHDA and CDR2 SQIVND (reference sequence). CDR3 length: 14 residues. The CDR3 DNA sequence: TGTGCCAGTAGACCGGGACAGGGTGGGAATGAGCAGTTCTTC. This gives the protein CASRPGQGGNEQFF.

The V call is TRBV5-4, the J call TRBJ1-2; maybe TRBD1 (6 bases). CDR3 length: 14 amino acids. Between the trimmed V and J ends, which lost 4 bases and 6 bases, there was a span of 16 bases. Germline loops: CDR1 SGHNT, CDR2 YYREEE (reference sequence). CDR3 protein: CASSPTQGRDGYTF. The CDR3 DNA sequence: TGTGCCAGCAGCCCCACGCAGGGGAGAGATGGCTACACCTTC.

The chain recombines TRBV4-2 with TRBJ2-2; 7 bases are shared with TRBD1. Trimming at V came to 3 bases and at J to 6 bases, leaving 7 bases not matched to a gene. Germline-derived CDR1 and CDR2 are LGHNA and YNFKEQ. This CDR3 contains 15 residues. Here the CDR3 reads CASSQATGEAGELFF. The DNA for the CDR3 is TGTGCCAGCAGCCAGGCTACAGGGGAAGCCGGGGAGCTGTTTTTT.

The chain has TRBV2 and TRBJ1-1, with D unclear. Germline CDR1 SNHLY, CDR2 FYNNEI. The CDR3 has 14 amino acids. V was trimmed by 5 bases and J by 4 bases, leaving 14 bases between them. The CDR3 sequence is CASSSREGSTEAFF. The CDR3, as DNA: TGTGCCAGCAGTAGTAGGGAGGGAAGCACTGAAGCTTTCTTT.

This rearrangement joins TRBV4-2 to TRBJ2-3; D unclear. The CDR3 extends over 18 amino acids. The V end lost 0 bases, the J end lost 2 bases, and 18 bases lay between the germline ends. CDR1 and CDR2 (germline): LGHNA, YNFKEQ. In DNA, the CDR3 is TGTGCCAGCAGCCAAGAGAGCGAGCTTCCACCCTACACAGATACGCAGTATTTT. Protein: CASSQESELPPYTDTQYF.

The gene calls are TRBV7-8 and TRBJ2-1; 8 bases are a match to TRBD2. In germline, CDR1 is SGHVS, CDR2 FQNEAQ. This CDR3 has 16 residues. J lost 7 bases, V lost 4 bases, and 12 bases had no gene match. The CDR3 sequence: CASSSFSSPGGNEQFF. Here the CDR3 DNA reads TGTGCCAGCAGCTCCTTCTCGTCCCCGGGAGGGAATGAGCAGTTCTTC.

The chain joins TRBV5-1 to TRBJ1-2; 9 positions match TRBD1. CDR1 SGHRS and CDR2 YFSETQ come from the germline V gene. The CDR3 length is 15 residues. Trimming cost V 0 bases and J 6 bases; bases outside gene matches: 6. CDR3 nucleotide sequence: TGCGCCAGCAGCTTGGGACAGGGGGGTCGGGATGGCTACACCTTC. Its protein product is CASSLGQGGRDGYTF.